One T cell receptor beta chain is described in this entry. Its specificity is not known. Germline assignment: CDR1 SNHLY and CDR2 FYNNEI. V was shortened by 8 bases and J by 6 bases, with 19 bases between the two germline ends. The CDR3 covers 14 residues. The sample is drawn from a study of OX40 agonist ivuxolimab in advanced cancers. The wider study: Those enrolled were 82.7% male, with a mean age of around 55 years and ages from about 20 to 85. Participants could have had prior anti-PD-1, anti-PD-L1 or anti-CTLA-4 therapy, and 40% had some.

Sequencing was performed with immunoSEQ multiplex PCR; in TCRdb, only in-frame clones are kept and a portion is missing. This sample yields about 50,000 clones, of which around 90% are seen a single time; around 5.6% belongs to the top ten. Study-level points and caveats: Compared with CD4+, CD8+ T cells on average had more expanded clones.

The V and J genes are TRBV2 and TRBJ1-1, with D possibly being TRBD1 (5 bases). This TCR derives from an adult with an advanced solid tumor such as melanoma, head and neck, liver or kidney cancer. The sample in question was CD4+ or CD8+ T cells sorted from blood, obtained in a trial of the OX40 agonist ivuxolimab. CDR3 bases: TGTGCCAGCCTAGTAAGAGGGGTCGGTCCTGAAGCTTTCTTT. This sequence encodes CASLVRGVGPEAFF.